This TCR beta chain was observed in a study of blood T cells in healthy people across ages. General study results and limits: Estimates drawn from one million T cells were deemed to understate diversity.

No fewer than 7 million PBMCs went into each sample. Then a second PCR, running about 6 to 12 cycles, was carried out with a sample-barcoded 5' primer and a J-beta primer mix. TCRdb reprocessed the 5' RACE reads via MiXCR and lists one record per CDR3 protein. The sample has about 650,000 distinct CDR3 sequences; about 30% are singletons. A word on this clonotype: Its antigen is not identified.

Material: blood. The clonotype was recovered from a woman of 80 years or more in good health.

The CDR3 loop is CASSLTSGGMDTQYF. DNA for the CDR3: TGTGCCAGCAGCTTAACTAGCGGGGGGATGGATACGCAGTATTTT. The chain employs TRBV11-2 and TRBJ2-3, with TRBD2 identical over 12 bases. The CDR3 consists of 15 residues. V shed 2 bases, J shed 6 bases, and the junction held 3 bases outside the gene matches. The germline V gene has CDR1 SGHAT and CDR2 FQNNGV.